The 18 T cell receptor beta chains given below trace back to one sample, sequenced in a study of CD8+CD57+ T cells in acquired aplastic anemia. Profiling of TCR beta VDJ combinations and CDR3 sequences used genomic DNA as template. Each CDR3 protein is one row after TCRdb ran MiXCR on the reads. The sample includes some 180,000 distinct CDR3 sequences, around 45% of them seen just once. The sample taken for sequencing was sorted CD4+, CD8+, or CD8+CD57+ T cells (not recorded which) from PBMCs. The receptors here all came from a human donor in good health.

The chain is built from TRBV2 and TRBJ1-2, with a weak D call TRBD1 (6 bases). Trimming left V 5 bases short and J 1 base short, with 8 bases between. This CDR3 comprises 13 residues. Germline CDR1 SNHLY, CDR2 FYNNEI. The chain's CDR3 is CASSKDSNYGYTF. CDR3 coding DNA: TGTGCCAGCAGTAAGGACAGTAACTATGGCTACACCTTC.

This clonotype appeared a single time. The gene calls are TRBV6-1 and TRBJ2-7, with a tentative D call TRBD1 (6 bases). The ends were cut back, 7 bases at V and 0 bases at J, with 16 bases in the middle. CDR3 length: 15 residues. Germline V lookup: CDR1 MNHNS, CDR2 SASEGT. The CDR3 loop is CASKMDRRSSYEQYF. CDR3 bases: TGTGCCAGCAAGATGGACAGAAGAAGCTCCTACGAGCAGTACTTC.

Comments on this clonotype: Relative to the germline gene, one junction end is altered; a read error may explain this. This chain connects TRBV2 to TRBJ1-3; the D is unclear. CDR3 length: 17 residues. Germline lookup yields CDR1 SNHLY and CDR2 FYNNEI. The CDR3 DNA is TGTGCCAGCAGGGCCACCGTGGGATCGGAGAGTGGAAGCACCATATGTTTT. As protein: CASRATVGSESGSTICF.

The V gene is TRBV6-1, the J gene TRBJ1-6; D ambiguous. Per the germline V gene, CDR1 is MNHNS and CDR2 is SASEGT. The CDR3 runs to 14 residues. V was trimmed by 6 bases and J by 10 bases, leaving 16 bases between them. CDR3 amino acids: CASRPDGRRSPLHF. CDR3 bases: TGTGCCAGCAGGCCCGATGGGCGGAGATCACCCCTCCACTTT.

This chain joins TRBV7-2 and TRBJ2-7; 10 positions match TRBD2. Unmatched junction bases numbered 4, after V lost 5 bases and J lost 0 bases. Germline V gives CDR1 SGHTA, CDR2 FQGNSA. The CDR3 is 15 residues long. In DNA form, the CDR3 reads TGTGCCAGCAGCACCAGGACTAGCGGCTCCTACGAGCAGTACTTC. Translation gives CASSTRTSGSYEQYF. Together with reference TRBV7-2 and TRBJ2-7, the CDR3 gives the full variable domain: GAGVSQSPSNKVTEKGKDVELRCDPISGHTALYWYRQSLGQGLEFLIYFQGNSAPDKSGLPSDRFSAERTGGSVSTLTIQRTQQEDSAVYLCASSTRTSGSYEQYFGPGTRLTVT.

Notes on this clonotype: This may come from a read error, since a much larger clone is one base off. The chain couples TRBV19 to TRBJ2-3, with 11 positions matching TRBD2. Germline CDR1 reads LNHDA; CDR2 reads SQIVND (reference sequence). This CDR3 spans 17 amino acids. V trimming: 1 base; J trimming: 7 bases; junction bases outside the gene matches: 10. The CDR3 region is CASSIASASGRPYTQYF. CDR3 DNA sequence: TGTGCCAGTAGTATAGCGAGCGCTAGCGGGAGGCCATATACGCAGTATTTT.

V is TRBV24-1 and J is TRBJ1-5; D is perhaps TRBD1 (5 bases). V lost 5 bases and J 3 bases, leaving 13 bases between the germline ends. The CDR3 spans 15 residues. Germline V CDR1 and CDR2: KGHDR, SFDVKD. The CDR3 sequence is CATSAGQGPNQPQHF. CDR3 bases: TGTGCCACCAGTGCGGGGCAGGGCCCCAATCAGCCCCAGCATTTT.

This clonotype was seen many times. The chain is built from TRBV6-5 and TRBJ2-5; a possible D gene is TRBD2 (5 bases). The CDR3 consists of 14 residues. Germline CDR1 reads MNHEY; CDR2 reads SVGAGI. V gave up 2 bases and J gave up 6 bases, with 13 bases separating them. Written as DNA, the CDR3 is TGTGCCAGCAGTTACGGCGGGTCGATGAAGACCCAGTACTTC. It specifies CASSYGGSMKTQYF.

The V call is TRBV10-3, the J call TRBJ1-1; D gene uncertain. Trimming stripped 3 bases from V and 4 bases from J, with 15 bases between. Germline CDR1 and CDR2: ENHRY and SYGVKD. The CDR3 length is 15 residues. DNA for the CDR3: TGTGCCATCAGTGACGGTTGGATTGAGGGCACTGAAGCTTTCTTT. Residues: CAISDGWIEGTEAFF.

At least ten counts were recorded for this clonotype. The genes are TRBV7-9 and TRBJ1-3; maybe TRBD1 (5 bases). The CDR3 sequence is 15 residues long. Trimming shortened V by 2 bases and J by 7 bases, and 15 bases separated the two germline ends. The germline gives CDR1 SEHNR, CDR2 FQNEAQ (reference sequence). CDR3 in DNA: TGTGCCAGCAGCTTAAAGACAGAGGCTGCGAACACCATATATTTT. It encodes CASSLKTEAANTIYF.

The rearrangement joins TRBV20-1 to TRBJ1-5; 7 positions agree with TRBD1. Germline values: CDR1 DFQATT, CDR2 SNEGSKA (reference sequence). This CDR3 spans 12 amino acids. After removal of 5 bases from V and 7 bases from J, the junction contained 5 bases not matched to a gene. As DNA, the CDR3 is TGCAGTGCTGACAGGGTCTCCCAGCCCCAGCATTTT. This translates into CSADRVSQPQHF.

The chain has TRBV6-2 or TRBV6-3 and TRBJ2-6; no firm D call. The length of the CDR3 is 15 residues. Germline V gene data show CDR1 as MNHEY and CDR2 as SVGEGT. V lost 4 bases and J 0 bases, leaving 7 bases between the germline ends. DNA for the CDR3: TGTGCCAGCAGTTCCGATGACTCTGGGGCCAACGTCCTGACTTTC. Encoded protein: CASSSDDSGANVLTF.

The chain employs TRBV10-2 and TRBJ2-7; the match to TRBD1 covers 7 bases. The germline gives CDR1 WSHSY, CDR2 SAAADI. CDR3 length: 13 amino acids. V lost 10 bases and J lost 2; bases outside the gene matches: 8. In nucleotides, the CDR3 is TGCGCCACCACACCGGGACAGACCTACGAGCAGTACTTC. Its translation is CATTPGQTYEQYF.

This clonotype was observed a few times. The chain combines TRBV10-3 with TRBJ1-5; TRBD1 might be the D (6 bases). The germline CDR1 and CDR2 sequences are ENHRY and SYGVKD. There are 18 residues in the CDR3. With 0 bases removed from V and 1 base from J, the gap between germline ends came to 16 bases. The CDR3: CAISESNGPGDSNQPQHF. The CDR3 region has the DNA TGTGCCATCAGTGAGTCTAATGGGCCAGGGGACAGCAATCAGCCCCAGCATTTT.

With respect to this clonotype: An end of the junction differs from the germline gene, which may be a read error. The chain links TRBV10-1 to TRBJ1-1; D may be TRBD1 (5 bases). CDR1 WNHNN and CDR2 SYGVQD come from the germline V gene (reference sequence). CDR3 length: 14 amino acids. CDR3 in DNA: TGCGCCGGCAGTGGGGACGTTCAGAACACTGAAGCTTTCTTT. Translation gives CAGSGDVQNTEAFF.

The chain is built from TRBV3-1 and TRBJ1-1; 9 nucleotides agree with TRBD1. The CDR3 is 16 amino acids. The germline V gene encodes CDR1 LGHDT and CDR2 YNNKEL (reference sequence). Germline trimming cut 1 base from V and 3 bases from J; bases unmatched to any gene: 6. CDR3 region: CASSQGDRVWDTEAFF. CDR3 nucleotide sequence: TGTGCCAGCAGCCAAGGGGACAGGGTGTGGGACACTGAAGCTTTCTTT.

This clonotype was observed at least ten times. This sequence joins TRBV6-5 and TRBJ1-5; 7 nucleotides align to TRBD1. Germline values: CDR1 MNHEY, CDR2 SVGAGI. The length of the CDR3 is 15 residues. V lost 4 bases to trimming and J lost 2 bases; unmatched junction nucleotides: 5. This CDR3 is CASSSRGLGNQPQHF. The CDR3 region has the DNA TGTGCCAGCAGTTCGAGGGGGCTTGGCAATCAGCCCCAGCATTTT.

With regard to this clonotype: A read error may explain this, as a much larger clone is one base away. V is TRBV10-3 and J is TRBJ2-7, with a weak D call TRBD2 (5 bases). Trimming cost V 8 bases and J 9 bases, with 20 bases left between them. The CDR3 length is 13 residues. Germline CDR1 ENHRY, CDR2 SYGVKD. The CDR3 DNA reads TGTGCCATCGAACCCGGGGATGAAAACGGGCAGTACTTC. This gives the protein CAIEPGDENGQYF.